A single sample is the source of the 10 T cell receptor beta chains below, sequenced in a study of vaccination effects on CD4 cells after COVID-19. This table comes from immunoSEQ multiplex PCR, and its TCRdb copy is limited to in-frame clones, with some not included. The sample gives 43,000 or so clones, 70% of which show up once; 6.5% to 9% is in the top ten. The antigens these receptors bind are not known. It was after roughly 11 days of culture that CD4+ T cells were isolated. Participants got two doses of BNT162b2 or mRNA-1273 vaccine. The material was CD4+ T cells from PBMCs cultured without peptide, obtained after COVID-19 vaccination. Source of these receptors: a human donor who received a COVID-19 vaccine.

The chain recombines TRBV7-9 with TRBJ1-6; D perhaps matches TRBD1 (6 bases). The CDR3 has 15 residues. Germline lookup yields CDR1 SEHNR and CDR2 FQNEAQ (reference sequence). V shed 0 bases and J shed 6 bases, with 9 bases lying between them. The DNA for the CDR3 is TGTGCCAGCAGCTTAGCTTCAGGGGTTAATTCACCCCTCCACTTT. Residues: CASSLASGVNSPLHF. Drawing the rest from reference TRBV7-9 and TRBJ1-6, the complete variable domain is DTGVSQNPRHKITKRGQNVTFRCDPISEHNRLYWYRQTLGQGPEFLTYFQNEAQLEKSRLLSDRFSAERPKGSFSTLEIQRTEQGDSAMYLCASSLASGVNSPLHFGNGTRLTVT.

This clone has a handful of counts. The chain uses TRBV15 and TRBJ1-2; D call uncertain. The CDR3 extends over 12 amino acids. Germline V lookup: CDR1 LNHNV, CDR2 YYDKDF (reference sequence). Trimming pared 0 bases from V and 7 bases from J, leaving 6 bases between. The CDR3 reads CATSRDQGGYTF. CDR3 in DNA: TGTGCCACCAGCAGAGACCAAGGTGGCTACACCTTC.

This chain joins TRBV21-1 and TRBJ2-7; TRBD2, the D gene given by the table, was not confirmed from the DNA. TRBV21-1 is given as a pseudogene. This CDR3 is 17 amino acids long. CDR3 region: CASSKVIRTSGSYEQYF. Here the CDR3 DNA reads TGTGCCAGCAGCAAAGTAATCCGGACTAGCGGGAGTTACGAGCAGTACTTC.

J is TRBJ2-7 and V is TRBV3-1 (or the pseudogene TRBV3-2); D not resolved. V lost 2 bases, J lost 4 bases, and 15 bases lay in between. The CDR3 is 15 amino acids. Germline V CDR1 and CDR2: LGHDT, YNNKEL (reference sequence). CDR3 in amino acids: CASSQLGLVDYEQYF. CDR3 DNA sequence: TGTGCCAGCAGCCAACTCGGGTTGGTTGATTACGAGCAGTACTTC.

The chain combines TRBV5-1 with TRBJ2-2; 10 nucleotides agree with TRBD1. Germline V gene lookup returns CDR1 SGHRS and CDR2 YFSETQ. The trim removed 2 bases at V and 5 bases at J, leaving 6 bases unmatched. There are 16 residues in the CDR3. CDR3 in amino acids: CASSFRTGGGTGELFF. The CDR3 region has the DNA TGCGCCAGCAGCTTCCGGACAGGGGGAGGGACCGGGGAGCTGTTTTTT.

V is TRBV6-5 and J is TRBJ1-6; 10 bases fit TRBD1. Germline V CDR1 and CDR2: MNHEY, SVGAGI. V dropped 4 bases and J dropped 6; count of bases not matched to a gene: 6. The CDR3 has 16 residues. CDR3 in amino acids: CASSSGTGAFNSPLHF. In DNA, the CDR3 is TGTGCCAGCAGTTCCGGGACAGGGGCCTTTAATTCACCCCTCCACTTT.

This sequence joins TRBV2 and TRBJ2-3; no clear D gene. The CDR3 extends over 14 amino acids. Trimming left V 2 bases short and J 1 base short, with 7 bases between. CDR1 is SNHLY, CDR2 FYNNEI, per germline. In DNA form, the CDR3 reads TGTGCCAGCAGTGAAAGGGTCCGCACAGATACGCAGTATTTT. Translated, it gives CASSERVRTDTQYF.

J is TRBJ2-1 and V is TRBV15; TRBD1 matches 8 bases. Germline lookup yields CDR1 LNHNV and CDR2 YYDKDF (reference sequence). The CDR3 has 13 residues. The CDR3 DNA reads TGTGCGACCCGACAGGGGCGTTCCGATGAGCAGTTCTTC. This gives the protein CATRQGRSDEQFF.

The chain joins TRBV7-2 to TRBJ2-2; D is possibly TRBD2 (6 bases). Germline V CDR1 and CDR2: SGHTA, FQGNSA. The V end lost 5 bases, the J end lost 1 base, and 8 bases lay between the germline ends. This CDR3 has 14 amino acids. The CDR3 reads CASSRSGNTGELFF. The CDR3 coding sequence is TGTGCCAGCAGCCGTAGCGGGAACACCGGGGAGCTGTTTTTT.

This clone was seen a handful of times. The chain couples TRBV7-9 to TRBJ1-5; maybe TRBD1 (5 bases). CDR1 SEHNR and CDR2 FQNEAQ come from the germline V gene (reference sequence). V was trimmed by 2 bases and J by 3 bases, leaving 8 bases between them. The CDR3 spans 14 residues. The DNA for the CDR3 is TGTGCCAGCAGCTTAAGAGGGGCCAATCAGCCCCAGCATTTT. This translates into CASSLRGANQPQHF.